This T cell receptor (beta chain) came from a study of OX40 agonist ivuxolimab in advanced cancers. Study in general: Dosing consisted of intravenous ivuxolimab at 0.01 to 10 mg/kg every 2 weeks.

Assay: immunoSEQ multiplex PCR; the TCRdb copy retains only in-frame clones and omits some. The table shows some 50,000 clones, with 88% occurring only once. CDR1 and CDR2 from the germline V gene are GTSNPN and SVGIG (reference sequence). Between the trimmed V and J ends, which lost 4 bases and 1 base, there was a span of 19 bases. This CDR3 has 17 amino acids. The chain recombines TRBV30 with TRBJ2-2, with a weak D call TRBD2 (7 bases). The sample consisted of CD4+ or CD8+ T cells sorted from blood, taken in a trial of the OX40 agonist ivuxolimab. This clonotype originated in an adult with an advanced solid tumor such as melanoma, head and neck, liver or kidney cancer. CDR3 amino acids: CAWTRPGGRRNTGELFF. CDR3 in DNA: TGTGCCTGGACTAGGCCGGGGGGCCGTCGGAACACCGGGGAGCTGTTTTTT.